Listed here is a single T cell receptor (beta chain). The antigen remains undetermined. Measured with immunoSEQ multiplex PCR; TCRdb has only the in-frame clones, and not every one. This table has approximately 150,000 clones, 75% to 90% appearing once. The data are from a study of T cell responses to AZD1222 COVID-19 vaccine. Broader study findings: Most donors were white British and more were female, and clonal diversity was possibly underestimated. All repertoire sampling was performed exclusively after the peak T cell response. Targets within unmutated variant regions were reportedly found for nearly half of spike-specific TCRs. Baseline serostatus was positive in only six AZD1222 recipients.

CDR1 and CDR2 (germline): SGHNT, YENEEA. The CDR3 covers 14 residues. The germline V and J ends were trimmed by 3 bases and 4 bases, with 10 bases remaining between them. This clonotype was sampled from an adult in good health. The sample was peripheral blood, taken on day 0 of AZD1222 vaccination. This chain joins TRBV11-3 and TRBJ2-1, with no clear D. CDR3 nucleotide sequence: TGTGCCAGCAGCTTGGCCGTAGGGTACAATGAGCAGTTCTTC. Residues: CASSLAVGYNEQFF.